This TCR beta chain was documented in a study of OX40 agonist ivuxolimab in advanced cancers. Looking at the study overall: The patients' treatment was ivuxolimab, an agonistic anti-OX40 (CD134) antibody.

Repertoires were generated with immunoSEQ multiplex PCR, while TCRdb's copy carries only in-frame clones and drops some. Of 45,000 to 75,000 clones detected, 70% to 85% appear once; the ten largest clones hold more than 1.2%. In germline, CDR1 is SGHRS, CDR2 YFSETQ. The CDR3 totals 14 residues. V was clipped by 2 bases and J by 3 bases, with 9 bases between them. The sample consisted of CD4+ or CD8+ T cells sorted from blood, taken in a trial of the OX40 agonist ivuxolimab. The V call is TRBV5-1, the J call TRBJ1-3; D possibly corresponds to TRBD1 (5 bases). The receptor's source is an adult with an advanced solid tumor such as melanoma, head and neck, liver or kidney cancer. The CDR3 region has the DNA TGCGCCAGCAGCTTTGACAGAATTGGAAACACCATATATTTT. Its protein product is CASSFDRIGNTIYF.